Each of the 26 T cell receptor beta chains below was sequenced from the same sample in a study of Tregs in tolerant kidney transplant recipients. TCRdb's copy holds only in-frame clones and misses some; the assay was immunoSEQ multiplex PCR. The data hold about 44,000 clones, with around 95% observed a single time. These receptors have no known antigen. The sequenced material came from Tregs from blood cultured with allogeneic cells. The receptors originated from a human donor in good health.

This chain links TRBV13 with TRBJ2-7, with D perhaps TRBD1 (6 bases). V dropped 6 bases and J dropped 2 bases, with 17 bases sitting between them. The CDR3 runs 15 residues. The germline gives CDR1 PRHDT, CDR2 FYEKMQ (reference sequence). CDR3 coding DNA: TGTGCCAGCAGTTATACCGCACGACAGGCCTACGAGCAGTACTTC. Translating it yields CASSYTARQAYEQYF. The full variable domain, completed using reference TRBV13 and TRBJ2-7, is AAGVIQSPRHLIKEKRETATLKCYPIPRHDTVYWYQQGPGQDPQFLISFYEKMQSDKGSIPDRFSAQQFSDYHSELNMSSLELGDSALYFCASSYTARQAYEQYFGPGTRLTVT.

The chain joins TRBV2 to TRBJ1-5; D is unresolved. CDR1 and CDR2 (germline): SNHLY, FYNNEI. The V gene lost 3 bases and the J gene lost 9 bases, with 18 bases spanning the gap. The CDR3 contains 15 residues. CDR3 protein: CASSDENLPGRPQHF. The CDR3 region has the DNA TGTGCCAGCAGTGATGAGAACCTTCCCGGGCGGCCCCAGCATTTT.

V and J are TRBV7-3 and TRBJ2-7; 10 bases are shared with TRBD1. This CDR3 is 15 amino acids long. Trimming took 6 bases from V and 7 from J; bases not matched to a gene: 12. CDR1 is SGHTA, CDR2 FQGTGA, per germline. CDR3 sequence (DNA): TGTGCCAGCAGTTACACCGGGACAGGGGCCTGGGAGCAGTACTTC. It is translated as CASSYTGTGAWEQYF.

This chain links TRBV21-1 with TRBJ2-6; TRBD1, the table's D call, was not compared with the DNA. TRBV21-1 is described as a pseudogene. CDR3 length equals 17 residues. The CDR3 spells CASSPRDRVPGANVLTF. Here the CDR3 DNA reads TGTGCCAGCAGCCCCAGGGACAGGGTCCCTGGGGCCAACGTCCTGACTTTC.

This chain connects TRBV29-1 to TRBJ2-5; D call uncertain. Looked up from germline, CDR1 is SQVTM and CDR2 is ANQGSEA. The CDR3 is 13 amino acids. CDR3 nucleotides: TGCACCTACTCGGACGGCGGTATTCCTGCCCAGTACTTC. Translation gives CTYSDGGIPAQYF.

The V call is TRBV10-2, the J call TRBJ1-1; D may be TRBD1 (5 bases). The CDR3 loop spans 14 amino acids. V was shortened by 5 bases and J by 8 bases, with 18 bases between the two germline ends. The germline gives CDR1 WSHSY, CDR2 SAAADI. The CDR3 protein is CASSPTVTVREAFF. The CDR3 DNA reads TGCGCCAGCAGTCCCACTGTGACAGTTAGGGAAGCTTTCTTT.

V is TRBV25-1 and J is TRBJ2-7; tentatively, D is TRBD1 or TRBD2 (6 bases each). The germline V and J ends were trimmed by 4 bases and 0 bases, with 10 bases remaining between them. The CDR3 extends over 14 amino acids. The germline V gene has CDR1 MGHDK and CDR2 SYGVNS. The CDR3 sequence: CASSGGTTSYEQYF. DNA of the CDR3: TGTGCCAGCAGTGGCGGGACAACCTCCTACGAGCAGTACTTC.

The V gene is TRBV11-2, the J gene TRBJ2-7; the match to TRBD1 covers 7 bases. The J segment lost 4 bases and the V segment lost 1 base, leaving 7 bases of the junction unmatched. From germline, CDR1 is SGHAT and CDR2 FQNNGV. This CDR3 region has 15 residues. This CDR3 is CASSLVQGSIYEQYF. The CDR3 DNA follows: TGTGCCAGCAGCTTAGTACAGGGGTCAATTTACGAGCAGTACTTC.

The chain recombines TRBV5-1 with TRBJ2-7, with D perhaps matching TRBD1 (5 bases). Germline V gene data show CDR1 as SGHRS and CDR2 as YFSETQ. This CDR3 contains 17 residues. The V and J ends lost 0 bases and 4 bases respectively, with 20 bases between them. CDR3 amino acids: CASSLASRTSGLYEQYF. As DNA, the CDR3 is TGCGCCAGCAGCTTGGCTTCCAGGACATCGGGTCTTTACGAGCAGTACTTC.

The chain links TRBV28 to TRBJ1-1; TRBD1 matches 8 bases. This CDR3 is 18 amino acids long. With 3 bases clipped from V and 1 base from J, the junction kept 13 bases outside the gene matches. Germline CDR1 and CDR2: MDHEN and SYDVKM. The CDR3 DNA reads TGTGCCAGCAGTTTTTCTAAGGGACAGGCTCTTTGGAACACTGAAGCTTTCTTT. This encodes CASSFSKGQALWNTEAFF.

The sample holds one count of this clone. The chain is built from TRBV9 and TRBJ1-6; unclear D gene. V lost 1 base and J 7 bases, leaving 9 bases between the germline ends. This CDR3 is 14 amino acids long. Germline loops: CDR1 SGDLS, CDR2 YYNGEE. CDR3 coding DNA: TGTGCCAGCAGCGTAAGCCAGCTCAATTCACCCCTCCACTTT. The encoded protein is CASSVSQLNSPLHF.

The chain is built from TRBV2 and TRBJ2-7; the D gene is possibly TRBD1 (6 bases). The CDR3 spans 12 residues. Trimming removed 5 bases from V and 3 bases from J, with 8 bases in between. Per the germline V gene, CDR1 is SNHLY and CDR2 is FYNNEI. The CDR3 DNA reads as TGTGCCAGCAGTAGGGGGAACTACGAGCAGTACTTC. It yields the protein CASSRGNYEQYF.

V usage is TRBV18 and J usage is TRBJ1-3; D unclear. Trimming removed 3 bases at V and 0 bases at J, with 9 bases between. Germline values: CDR1 KGHSH, CDR2 LQKENI. CDR3 length: 15 residues. The CDR3 nucleotides are TGTGCCAGCTCACCGGACGGCATCTCTGGAAACACCATATATTTT. Encoded protein: CASSPDGISGNTIYF.

The chain recombines TRBV5-6 with TRBJ2-7; D gene uncertain. The CDR3 is 13 amino acids. V lost 4 bases to trimming and J lost 2 bases, with 10 bases between them. Looked up from germline, CDR1 is SGHDT and CDR2 is YYEEEE. CDR3: CASSLAPPYEQYF. The CDR3 DNA reads as TGTGCCAGCAGCCTGGCCCCCCCCTACGAGCAGTACTTC.

The genes are TRBV19 and TRBJ2-2, with 9 nucleotides matching TRBD1. The CDR3 is 18 residues long. Germline values: CDR1 LNHDA, CDR2 SQIVND (reference sequence). V dropped 0 bases and J dropped 1; count of bases not matched to a gene: 6. CDR3 coding DNA: TGTGCCAGTAGTATAGATATCCTGGGACAGGGGAACACCGGGGAGCTGTTTTTT. It is translated as CASSIDILGQGNTGELFF. The full variable domain, rest sourced from reference TRBV19 and TRBJ2-2, is DGGITQSPKYLFRKEGQNVTLSCEQNLNHDAMYWYRQDPGQGLRLIYYSQIVNDFQKGDIAEGYSVSREKKESFPLTVTSAQKNPTAFYLCASSIDILGQGNTGELFFGEGSRLTVL.

This rearrangement joins TRBV11-2 to TRBJ2-5; D is unresolved. This CDR3 contains 13 residues. The ends were cut back, 2 bases at V and 7 bases at J, with 11 bases in the middle. In germline, CDR1 is SGHAT, CDR2 FQNNGV. The CDR3 loop reads CASSLTLQLTQYF. The CDR3 region has the DNA TGTGCCAGCAGCTTAACATTACAATTGACCCAGTACTTC.

This clone has only one observation. The V and J genes are TRBV2 and TRBJ2-7; 9 bases agree with TRBD1. In germline, CDR1 is SNHLY, CDR2 FYNNEI. The CDR3 contains 14 residues. V lost 8 bases, J lost 3 bases, and 8 bases stayed unmatched. CDR3 loop: CASQKDRGYYEQYF. As DNA, the CDR3 is TGTGCCAGCCAAAAGGACAGGGGATACTACGAGCAGTACTTC.

V gene TRBV2 combines with J gene TRBJ1-3; D ambiguous. Trimming removed 4 bases at V and 6 bases at J, with 1 base between. CDR3 length: 10 amino acids. Germline V gives CDR1 SNHLY, CDR2 FYNNEI. The CDR3 DNA follows: TGTGCCAGCAGTGCAAACACCATATATTTT. It specifies CASSANTIYF.

The chain carries TRBV7-6 and TRBJ2-1, with TRBD2 matching 7 bases. From germline, CDR1 is SGHVS and CDR2 FNYEAQ. Unmatched junction bases numbered 5, after V lost 5 bases and J lost 13 bases. The CDR3 loop spans 11 amino acids. This CDR3 reads CASSPGGSQFF. As DNA, the CDR3 is TGTGCCAGCAGCCCCGGCGGGAGCCAGTTCTTC.

Only one count was recorded for this clone. The chain is built from TRBV18 and TRBJ2-7; 9 bases are shared with TRBD1. This CDR3 is 13 amino acids long. Unmatched junction bases numbered 3, after V lost 6 bases and J lost 3 bases. Germline lookup yields CDR1 KGHSH and CDR2 LQKENI. CDR3 residues: CASSRDRDYEQYF. CDR3 coding DNA: TGTGCCAGCTCCCGGGACAGGGACTACGAGCAGTACTTC. Full variable domain (outside the CDR3, taken from reference TRBV18 and TRBJ2-7): NAGVMQNPRHLVRRRGQEARLRCSPMKGHSHVYWYRQLPEEGLKFMVYLQKENIIDESGMPKERFSAEFPKEGPSILRIQQVVRGDSAAYFCASSRDRDYEQYFGPGTRLTVT.

The chain joins TRBV30 to TRBJ2-7; no clear D. The V and J ends lost 2 bases and 6 bases respectively, with 8 bases between them. Germline CDR1 is GTSNPN and CDR2 is SVGIG (reference sequence). The CDR3 consists of 11 residues. The CDR3 here is CAWSTEIEQYF. In DNA, the CDR3 is TGTGCCTGGAGTACCGAGATCGAGCAGTACTTC.

The chain has TRBV10-3 and TRBJ1-2, with D uncertain. CDR3 length: 13 amino acids. Germline CDR1 and CDR2: ENHRY and SYGVKD. The ends were cut back, 3 bases at V and 5 bases at J, with 10 bases in the middle. CDR3 DNA sequence: TGTGCCATCAGTGAATCGCAGAAATATGGCTACACCTTC. Its translation: CAISESQKYGYTF.

V gene TRBV30 combines with J gene TRBJ1-5, with 7 positions matching TRBD1. V shed 2 bases, J shed 6 bases, and the junction held 16 bases outside the gene matches. Per the germline V gene, CDR1 is GTSNPN and CDR2 is SVGIG (reference sequence). The CDR3 totals 17 residues. The CDR3 loop is CAWSKAGPQGWGQPQHF. CDR3 in DNA: TGTGCCTGGAGTAAAGCGGGTCCACAGGGGTGGGGTCAGCCCCAGCATTTT. The full variable domain, rest sourced from reference TRBV30 and TRBJ1-5, is SQTIHQWPATLVQPVGSPLSLECTVEGTSNPNLYWYRQAAGRGLQLLFYSVGIGQISSEVPQNLSASRPQDRQFILSSKKLLLSDSGFYLCAWSKAGPQGWGQPQHFGDGTRLSIL.

The rearrangement uses TRBV30 and TRBJ1-2; D remains unclear. Trimming stripped 4 bases from V and 1 base from J, with 25 bases between. CDR3 size: 18 residues. Germline V gene sequence: CDR1 GTSNPN, CDR2 SVGIG (reference sequence). CDR3 loop: CAWTKESPIGRNNYGYTF. The CDR3 DNA reads TGTGCCTGGACTAAAGAGTCCCCAATTGGGAGGAATAACTATGGCTACACCTTC.

Turning to this clone: Within the sample, other DNA sequences also encode this same CDR3. The chain combines TRBV18 with TRBJ1-2; 7 nucleotides align to TRBD1. CDR3 length: 13 amino acids. Per the germline V gene, CDR1 is KGHSH and CDR2 is LQKENI. The V gene end was trimmed by 3 bases and the J gene end by 3 bases; junction bases not matched to a gene: 1. CDR3 bases: TGTGCCAGCTCACCTGGGACAGACTATGGCTACACCTTC. Amino acid sequence: CASSPGTDYGYTF. The variable domain in full, completed from reference TRBV18 and TRBJ1-2, reads NAGVMQNPRHLVRRRGQEARLRCSPMKGHSHVYWYRQLPEEGLKFMVYLQKENIIDESGMPKERFSAEFPKEGPSILRIQQVVRGDSAAYFCASSPGTDYGYTFGSGTRLTVV.

The V call is TRBV5-4, the J call TRBJ2-3; 13 bases match TRBD2. The junction had 7 bases not matched to a gene; V was cut back by 5 bases and J by 7 bases. This CDR3 is 15 amino acids long. The germline CDR1 and CDR2 sequences are SGHNT and YYREEE (reference sequence). The CDR3 DNA is TGTGCCAGCAGGAACCCGGGACTAGCGGGGAATACGCAGTATTTT. Protein: CASRNPGLAGNTQYF. The entire variable domain, with the rest obtained from reference TRBV5-4 and TRBJ2-3, is as follows: ETGVTQSPTHLIKTRGQQVTLRCSSQSGHNTVSWYQQALGQGPQFIFQYYREEENGRGNFPPRFSGLQFPNYSSELNVNALELDDSALYLCASRNPGLAGNTQYFGPGTRLTVL.